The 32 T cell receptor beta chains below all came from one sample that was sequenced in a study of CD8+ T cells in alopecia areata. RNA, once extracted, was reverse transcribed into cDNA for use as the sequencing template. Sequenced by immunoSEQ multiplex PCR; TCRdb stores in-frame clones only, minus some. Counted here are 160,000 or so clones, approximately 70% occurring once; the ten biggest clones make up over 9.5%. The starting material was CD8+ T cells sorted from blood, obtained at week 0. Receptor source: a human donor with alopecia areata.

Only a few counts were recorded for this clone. This chain's CDR3 is CAISESGQGYEQYF. DNA of the CDR3: TGTGCCATCAGTGAGTCAGGTCAGGGGTACGAGCAGTACTTC. This chain joins TRBV10-3 and TRBJ2-7; D is perhaps TRBD1 (6 bases). V gave up 0 bases and J gave up 4 bases, with 10 bases separating them. CDR1 is ENHRY, CDR2 SYGVKD, per germline. CDR3 size: 14 residues.

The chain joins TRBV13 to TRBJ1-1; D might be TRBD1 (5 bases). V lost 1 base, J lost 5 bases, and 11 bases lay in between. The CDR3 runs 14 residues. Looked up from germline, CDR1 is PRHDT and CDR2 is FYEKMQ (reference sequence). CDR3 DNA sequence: TGTGCCAGCAGCTTAGTGGGGGTTAGTACTGAAGCTTTCTTT. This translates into CASSLVGVSTEAFF.

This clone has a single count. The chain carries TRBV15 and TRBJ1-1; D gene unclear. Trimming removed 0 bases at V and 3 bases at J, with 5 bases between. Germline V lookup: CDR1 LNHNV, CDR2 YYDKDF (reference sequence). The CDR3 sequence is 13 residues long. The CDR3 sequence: CATSRDPHTEAFF. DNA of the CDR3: TGTGCCACCAGCAGAGACCCCCACACTGAAGCTTTCTTT.

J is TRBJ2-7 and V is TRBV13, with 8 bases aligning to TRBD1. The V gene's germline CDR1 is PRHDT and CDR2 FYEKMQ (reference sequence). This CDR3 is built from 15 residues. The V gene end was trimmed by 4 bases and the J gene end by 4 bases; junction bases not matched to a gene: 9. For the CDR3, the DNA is TGTGCCAGCAGCTCAATGGACAGGGTTGGGTACGAGCAGTACTTC. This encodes CASSSMDRVGYEQYF.

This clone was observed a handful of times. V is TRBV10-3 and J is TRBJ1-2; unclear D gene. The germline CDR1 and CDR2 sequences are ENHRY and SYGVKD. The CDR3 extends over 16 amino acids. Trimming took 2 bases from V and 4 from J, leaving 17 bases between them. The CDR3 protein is CAISERLEEAIYGYTF. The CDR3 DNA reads TGTGCCATCAGTGAGAGATTGGAGGAGGCCATCTATGGCTACACCTTC.

CDR3: CASSAGTEETQYF. The CDR3 region has the DNA TGTGCCAGCAGCGCCGGGACAGAAGAGACCCAGTACTTC. The V call is TRBV9, the J call TRBJ2-5, with 7 bases fitting TRBD1. Germline-derived CDR1 and CDR2 are SGDLS and YYNGEE. The CDR3 spans 13 residues. V shed 3 bases, J shed 3 bases, and the junction held 2 bases outside the gene matches.

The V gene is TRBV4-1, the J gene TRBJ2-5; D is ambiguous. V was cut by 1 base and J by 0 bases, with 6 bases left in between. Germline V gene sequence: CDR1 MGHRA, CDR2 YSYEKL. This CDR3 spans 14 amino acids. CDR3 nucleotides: TGCGCCAGCAGCCAAGTATCCAACCAAGAGACCCAGTACTTC. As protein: CASSQVSNQETQYF.

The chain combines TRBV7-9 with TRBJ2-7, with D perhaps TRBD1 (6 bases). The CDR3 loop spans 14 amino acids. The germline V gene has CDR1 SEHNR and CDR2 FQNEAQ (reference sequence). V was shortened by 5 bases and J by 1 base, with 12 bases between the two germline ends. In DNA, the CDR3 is TGTGCCAGCAGCGACCGGGACATATCCTACGAGCAGTACTTC. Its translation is CASSDRDISYEQYF.

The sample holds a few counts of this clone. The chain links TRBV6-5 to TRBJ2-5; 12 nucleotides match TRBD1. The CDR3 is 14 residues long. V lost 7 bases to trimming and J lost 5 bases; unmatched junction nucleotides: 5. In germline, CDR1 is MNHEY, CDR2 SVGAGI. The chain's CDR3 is CASNPGQGAETQYF. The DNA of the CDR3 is TGTGCCAGCAACCCGGGACAGGGGGCTGAGACCCAGTACTTC.

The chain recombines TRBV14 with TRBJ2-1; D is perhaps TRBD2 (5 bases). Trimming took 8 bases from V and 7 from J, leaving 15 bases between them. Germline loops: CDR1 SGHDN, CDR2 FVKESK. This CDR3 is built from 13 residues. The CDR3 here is CASGETPGNEQFF. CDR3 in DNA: TGTGCCAGCGGGGAGACCCCTGGGAATGAGCAGTTCTTC.

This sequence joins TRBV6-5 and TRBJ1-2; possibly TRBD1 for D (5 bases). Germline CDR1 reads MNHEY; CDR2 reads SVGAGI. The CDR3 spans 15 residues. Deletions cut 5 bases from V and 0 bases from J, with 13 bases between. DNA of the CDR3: TGTGCCAGCAGTGTGACAGAGTTAGCTAACTATGGCTACACCTTC. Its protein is CASSVTELANYGYTF.

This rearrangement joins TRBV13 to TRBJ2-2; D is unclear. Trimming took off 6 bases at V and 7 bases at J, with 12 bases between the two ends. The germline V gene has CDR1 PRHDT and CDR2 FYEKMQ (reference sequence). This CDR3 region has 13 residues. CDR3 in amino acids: CASSEGPNGELFF. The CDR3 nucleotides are TGTGCCAGCAGTGAAGGACCCAACGGGGAGCTGTTTTTT.

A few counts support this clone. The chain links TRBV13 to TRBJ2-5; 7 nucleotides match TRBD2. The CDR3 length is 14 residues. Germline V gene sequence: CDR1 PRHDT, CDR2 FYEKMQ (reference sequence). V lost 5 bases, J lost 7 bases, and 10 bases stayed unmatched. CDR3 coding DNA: TGTGCCAGCAGCCCACAAACTAGCGTTGGGACCCAGTACTTC. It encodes CASSPQTSVGTQYF.

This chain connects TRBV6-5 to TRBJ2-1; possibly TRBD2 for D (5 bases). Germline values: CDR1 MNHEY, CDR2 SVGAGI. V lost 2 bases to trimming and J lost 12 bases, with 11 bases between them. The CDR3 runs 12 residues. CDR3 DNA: TGTGCCAGCAGTTACGGAGGTATGAGGCAGTTCTTC. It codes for CASSYGGMRQFF.

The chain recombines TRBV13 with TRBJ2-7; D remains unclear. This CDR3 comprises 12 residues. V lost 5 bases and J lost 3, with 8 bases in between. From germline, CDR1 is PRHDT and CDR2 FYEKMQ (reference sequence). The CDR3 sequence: CASSGPDYEQYF. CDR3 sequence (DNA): TGTGCCAGCAGCGGACCAGACTACGAGCAGTACTTC.

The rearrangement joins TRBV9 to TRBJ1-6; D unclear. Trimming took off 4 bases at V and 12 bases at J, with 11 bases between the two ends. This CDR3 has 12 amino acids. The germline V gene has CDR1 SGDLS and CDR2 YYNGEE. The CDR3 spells CASSPFDRPLHF. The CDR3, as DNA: TGTGCCAGCAGCCCCTTTGACCGACCCCTCCACTTT.

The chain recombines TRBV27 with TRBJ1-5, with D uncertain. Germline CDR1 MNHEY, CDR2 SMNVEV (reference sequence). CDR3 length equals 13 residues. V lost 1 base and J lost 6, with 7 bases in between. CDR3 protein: CASSLFVGQPQHF. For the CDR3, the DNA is TGTGCCAGCAGTTTATTTGTGGGTCAGCCCCAGCATTTT.

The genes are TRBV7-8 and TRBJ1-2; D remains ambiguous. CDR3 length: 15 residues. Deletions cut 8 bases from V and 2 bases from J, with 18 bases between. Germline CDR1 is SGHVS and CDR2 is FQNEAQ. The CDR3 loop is CASAPALGGNYGYTF. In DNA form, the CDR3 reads TGTGCCAGCGCCCCCGCCTTGGGTGGAAACTATGGCTACACCTTC.

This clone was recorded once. CDR3 sequence: CASSQDSLSYNEQFF. In nucleotides, the CDR3 is TGCGCCAGCAGCCAAGATTCACTATCCTACAATGAGCAGTTCTTC. The genes are TRBV4-1 and TRBJ2-1, with no clear D. The V gene's germline CDR1 is MGHRA and CDR2 YSYEKL. The CDR3 consists of 15 residues. V was trimmed by 0 bases and J by 1 base, leaving 7 bases between them.

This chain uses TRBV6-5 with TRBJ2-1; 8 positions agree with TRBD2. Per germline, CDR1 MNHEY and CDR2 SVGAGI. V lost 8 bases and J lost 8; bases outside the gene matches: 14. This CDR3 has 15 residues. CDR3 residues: CASSPAGAIGDEQFF. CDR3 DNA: TGTGCCAGCTCTCCAGCGGGGGCCATAGGGGATGAGCAGTTCTTC.

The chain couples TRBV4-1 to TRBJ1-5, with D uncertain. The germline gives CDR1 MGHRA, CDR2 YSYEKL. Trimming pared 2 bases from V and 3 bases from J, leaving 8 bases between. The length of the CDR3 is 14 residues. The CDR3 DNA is TGCGCCAGCAGCCAAAGCCAGACCAATCAGCCCCAGCATTTT. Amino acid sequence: CASSQSQTNQPQHF.

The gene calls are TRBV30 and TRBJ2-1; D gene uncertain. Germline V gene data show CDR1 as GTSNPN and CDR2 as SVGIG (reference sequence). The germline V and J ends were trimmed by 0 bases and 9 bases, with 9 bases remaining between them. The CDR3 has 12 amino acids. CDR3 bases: TGTGCCTGGAGTGTAAGGGCCGGTGAGCAGTTCTTC. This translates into CAWSVRAGEQFF.

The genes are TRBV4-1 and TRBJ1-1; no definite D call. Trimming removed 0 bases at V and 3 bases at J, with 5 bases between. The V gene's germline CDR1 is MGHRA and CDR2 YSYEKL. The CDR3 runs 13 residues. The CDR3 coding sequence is TGCGCCAGCAGCCAAGATCCGGACACTGAAGCTTTCTTT. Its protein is CASSQDPDTEAFF.

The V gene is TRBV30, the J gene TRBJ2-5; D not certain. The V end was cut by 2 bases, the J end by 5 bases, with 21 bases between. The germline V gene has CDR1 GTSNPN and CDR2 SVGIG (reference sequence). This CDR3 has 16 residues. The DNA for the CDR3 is TGTGCCTGGAGTTCTCTAGTGGACGGCGTAAGGGAGACCCAGTACTTC. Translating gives CAWSSLVDGVRETQYF.

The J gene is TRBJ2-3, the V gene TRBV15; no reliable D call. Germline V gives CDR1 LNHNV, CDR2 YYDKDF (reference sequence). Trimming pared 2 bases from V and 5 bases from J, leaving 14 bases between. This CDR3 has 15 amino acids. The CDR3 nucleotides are TGTGCCACCAGCAGACTTGGTGGGTTTTTAGATACGCAGTATTTT. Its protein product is CATSRLGGFLDTQYF. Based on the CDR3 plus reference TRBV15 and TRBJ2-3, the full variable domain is DAMVIQNPRYQVTQFGKPVTLSCSQTLNHNVMYWYQQKSSQAPKLLFHYYDKDFNNEADTPDNFQSRRPNTSFCFLDIRSPGLGDTAMYLCATSRLGGFLDTQYFGPGTRLTVL.

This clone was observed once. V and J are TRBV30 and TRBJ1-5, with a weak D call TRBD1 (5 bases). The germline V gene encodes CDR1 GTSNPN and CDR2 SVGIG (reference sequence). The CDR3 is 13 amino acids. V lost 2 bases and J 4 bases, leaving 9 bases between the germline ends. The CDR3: CAWSSGSNQPQHF. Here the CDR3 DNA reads TGTGCCTGGAGTTCAGGGTCTAATCAGCCCCAGCATTTT.

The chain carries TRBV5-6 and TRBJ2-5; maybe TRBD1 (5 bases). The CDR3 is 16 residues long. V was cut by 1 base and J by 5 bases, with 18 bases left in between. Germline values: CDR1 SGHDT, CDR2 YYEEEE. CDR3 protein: CASSLSTQGVRETQYF. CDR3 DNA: TGTGCCAGCAGCTTGAGTACTCAGGGCGTGAGGGAGACCCAGTACTTC.

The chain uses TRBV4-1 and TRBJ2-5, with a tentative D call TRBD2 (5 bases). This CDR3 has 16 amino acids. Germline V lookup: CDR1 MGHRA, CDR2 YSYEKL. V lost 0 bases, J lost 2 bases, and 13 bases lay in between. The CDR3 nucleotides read TGCGCCAGCAGCCAAGAAAAAGGGAGTTTACAAGAGACCCAGTACTTC. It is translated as CASSQEKGSLQETQYF.

CDR3 protein: CSVDGAGRGRTGGLNNEQFF. For the CDR3, the DNA is TGCAGCGTTGATGGGGCTGGACGGGGAAGAACGGGGGGGCTCAACAATGAGCAGTTCTTC. V and J are TRBV29-1 and TRBJ2-1; 8 positions match TRBD2. CDR1 and CDR2 from the germline V gene are SQVTM and ANQGSEA. The length of the CDR3 is 20 residues. After removal of 3 bases from V and 5 bases from J, the junction contained 24 bases not matched to a gene.

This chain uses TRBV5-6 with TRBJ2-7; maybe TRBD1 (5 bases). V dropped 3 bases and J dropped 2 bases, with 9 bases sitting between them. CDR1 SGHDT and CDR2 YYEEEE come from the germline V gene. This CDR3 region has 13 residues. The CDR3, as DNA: TGTGCCAGCAGCTGGGGCATACCCTACGAGCAGTACTTC. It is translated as CASSWGIPYEQYF.

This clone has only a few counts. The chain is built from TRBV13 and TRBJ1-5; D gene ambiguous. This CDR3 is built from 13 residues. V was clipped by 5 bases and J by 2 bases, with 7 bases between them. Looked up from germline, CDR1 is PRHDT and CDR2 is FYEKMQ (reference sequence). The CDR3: CASSIKGNQPQHF. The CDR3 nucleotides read TGTGCCAGCAGCATCAAGGGCAATCAGCCCCAGCATTTT.

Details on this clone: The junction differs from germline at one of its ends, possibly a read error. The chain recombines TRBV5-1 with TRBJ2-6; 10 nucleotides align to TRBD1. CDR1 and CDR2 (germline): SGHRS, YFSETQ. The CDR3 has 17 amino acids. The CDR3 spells CASCFGTGATGANVLTF. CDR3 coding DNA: TGCGCCAGCTGCTTTGGGACAGGGGCAACTGGGGCCAACGTCCTGACTTTC.